This entry lists 27 T cell receptor beta chains sequenced from one sample in a study of blood T cells in healthy people across ages. Sample-barcoded 5' priming and a J-beta primer mix drove a second PCR of 7 to 11 cycles. MiXCR was run by TCRdb on the 5' RACE reads, yielding one entry per CDR3 protein. This table holds about 690,000 distinct CDR3 sequences, around 38% found once. The sequenced sample was blood. These receptors all come from a man of 80 years or more in good health.

The CDR3: CASSGGMAGGPLNEQYF. DNA of the CDR3: TGTGCCTCCTCCGGCGGGATGGCGGGGGGGCCTTTGAATGAGCAGTACTTC. The chain couples TRBV6-2 or TRBV6-3 to TRBJ2-5; 9 bases map to TRBD2. CDR3 length equals 17 residues. The germline CDR1 and CDR2 sequences are MNHEY and SVGEGT. Trimming removed 11 bases from V and 11 bases from J; junction bases left unmatched: 27.

This clonotype was counted between two and nine times. The chain uses TRBV3-1 and TRBJ1-2; D is perhaps TRBD1 (5 bases). The CDR3 is 13 residues long. Trimming cost V 2 bases and J 4 bases, with 8 bases left between them. The germline CDR1 and CDR2 sequences are LGHDT and YNNKEL (reference sequence). CDR3 region: CASSQRDSYGYTF. The DNA of the CDR3 is TGTGCCAGCAGCCAACGGGACTCCTATGGCTACACCTTC. Full variable domain (missing parts from reference TRBV3-1 and TRBJ1-2): DTAVSQTPKYLVTQMGNDKSIKCEQNLGHDTMYWYKQDSKKFLKIMFSYNNKELIINETVPNRFSPKSPDKAHLNLHINSLELGDSAVYFCASSQRDSYGYTFGSGTRLTVV.

The J gene is TRBJ2-7, the V gene TRBV18; possibly TRBD1 or TRBD2 for D (5 bases each). This CDR3 comprises 15 residues. V was trimmed by 0 bases and J by 9 bases, leaving 18 bases between them. CDR1 KGHSH and CDR2 LQKENI come from the germline V gene. The CDR3 spells CASSPPGDGRMLQYF. CDR3 bases: TGTGCCAGCTCACCACCGGGGGACGGACGGATGTTGCAGTACTTC.

This clonotype was counted only a few times. The gene calls are TRBV7-2 and TRBJ1-2; a possible D gene is TRBD1 (5 bases). The V gene lost 2 bases and the J gene lost 8 bases, with 12 bases spanning the gap. Germline V gene data show CDR1 as SGHTA and CDR2 as FQGNSA. This CDR3 spans 13 amino acids. CDR3 amino acids: CASSLKKGSGYTF. The DNA for the CDR3 is TGTGCCAGCAGCTTAAAGAAGGGGAGCGGCTACACCTTC.

The V call is TRBV6-5, the J call TRBJ2-3, with unresolved D. V shed 6 bases and J shed 2 bases, with 9 bases lying between them. The CDR3 covers 13 residues. From germline, CDR1 is MNHEY and CDR2 SVGAGI. Here the CDR3 reads CASSQQNTDTQYF. For the CDR3, the DNA is TGTGCCAGCAGCCAACAAAACACAGATACGCAGTATTTT.

This clonotype was seen a few times. The chain uses TRBV20-1 and TRBJ2-3; tentative D call: TRBD2 (5 bases). The length of the CDR3 is 15 residues. The germline V gene encodes CDR1 DFQATT and CDR2 SNEGSKA (reference sequence). Trimming took off 4 bases at V and 5 bases at J, with 19 bases between the two ends. The CDR3, as DNA: TGCAGTGCTACCCTCCCGGAGCGGCCCTTAGATACGCAGTATTTT. Protein sequence: CSATLPERPLDTQYF.

V and J are TRBV5-1 and TRBJ2-7; 7 nucleotides align to TRBD1. The CDR3 covers 15 residues. V shed 4 bases and J 0 bases; nucleotides not matched to a gene: 7. The germline CDR1 and CDR2 sequences are SGHRS and YFSETQ. CDR3 DNA: TGCGCCAGCAGCGAAAGGGGACAGAGCTCCTACGAGCAGTACTTC. This codes for CASSERGQSSYEQYF.

The CDR3 loop reads CASSVVAGGPSGELFF. The DNA of the CDR3 is TGTGCCAGCAGCGTAGTAGCGGGAGGGCCGTCCGGGGAGCTGTTTTTT. The gene calls are TRBV9 and TRBJ2-2; 11 bases fit TRBD2. The V gene's germline CDR1 is SGDLS and CDR2 YYNGEE. J was trimmed by 6 bases and V by 0 bases; bases with no gene match: 4. The CDR3 covers 16 residues. The whole variable domain, remainder taken from reference TRBV9 and TRBJ2-2, is DSGVTQTPKHLITATGQRVTLRCSPRSGDLSVYWYQQSLDQGLQFLIQYYNGEERAKGNILERFSAQQFPDLHSELNLSSLELGDSALYFCASSVVAGGPSGELFFGEGSRLTVL.

Many counts were recorded for this clonotype. The J gene is TRBJ2-3, the V gene TRBV6-2 or TRBV6-3; D is perhaps TRBD2 (5 bases). Deletions cut 1 base from V and 6 bases from J, with 14 bases between. Germline V lookup: CDR1 MNHEY, CDR2 SVGEGT. The CDR3 contains 15 residues. For the CDR3, the DNA is TGTGCCAGCAGTTACTTGAGGGCGAAGGAGGATACGCAGTATTTT. It codes for CASSYLRAKEDTQYF.

This rearrangement joins TRBV4-2 to TRBJ2-4, with TRBD2 as a possible D gene (5 bases). The J call is uncertain, as TRBJ2-7 better fits the DNA end. Germline V gives CDR1 LGHNA, CDR2 YNFKEQ. The CDR3 spans 13 residues. CDR3 DNA sequence: TGTGCCAGCAGCCGAGTTCGAGGAGGCGAGCAGTACTTC. Its translation: CASSRVRGGEQYF.

V and J are TRBV20-1 and TRBJ1-5; weak D call: TRBD1 (5 bases). V lost 5 bases to trimming and J lost 0 bases, with 17 bases between them. The germline V gene has CDR1 DFQATT and CDR2 SNEGSKA (reference sequence). The CDR3 is 16 amino acids. This CDR3 is CSAGGQGVSSNQPQHF. CDR3 coding DNA: TGCAGTGCTGGCGGTCAGGGAGTGAGTAGCAATCAGCCCCAGCATTTT.

This rearrangement joins TRBV7-2 to TRBJ1-6; a weak D match, TRBD1 (6 bases). V was pared by 2 bases and J by 7 bases, with 12 bases between. CDR3 size: 15 residues. The germline V gene encodes CDR1 SGHTA and CDR2 FQGNSA. The CDR3 sequence is CASSLRARGNSPLHF. The CDR3 nucleotides are TGTGCCAGCAGCTTAAGGGCCAGGGGAAATTCACCCCTCCACTTT.

This clonotype was counted a few times. The rearrangement uses TRBV29-1 and TRBJ1-5; possibly TRBD1 for D (5 bases). Trimming took off 0 bases at V and 5 bases at J, with 8 bases between the two ends. Germline CDR1 and CDR2: SQVTM and ANQGSEA. CDR3 length equals 13 residues. This CDR3 reads CSVEEGRDQPQHF. CDR3 coding DNA: TGCAGCGTTGAAGAAGGCAGGGATCAGCCCCAGCATTTT. The variable domain in full, completed from reference TRBV29-1 and TRBJ1-5, reads SAVISQKPSRDICQRGTSLTIQCQVDSQVTMMFWYRQQPGQSLTLIATANQGSEATYESGFVIDKFPISRPNLTFSTLTVSNMSPEDSSIYLCSVEEGRDQPQHFGDGTRLSIL.

The V call is TRBV20-1, the J call TRBJ1-2, with 11 bases lining up with TRBD1. The germline V gene has CDR1 DFQATT and CDR2 SNEGSKA (reference sequence). The CDR3 runs 14 residues. The V segment lost 3 bases and the J segment 7 bases; nucleotides outside the gene matches: 7. The CDR3 DNA follows: TGCAGTGCTAGGCTGGACAGGGGGCACTCTGGCTACACCTTC. This codes for CSARLDRGHSGYTF.

This clonotype was observed a handful of times. The genes are TRBV6-2 or TRBV6-3 and TRBJ2-4; tentative D call: TRBD1 (5 bases). The J call may be faulty, since TRBJ2-5 better matches the DNA end. The length of the CDR3 is 13 residues. Per the germline V gene, CDR1 is MNHEY and CDR2 is SVGEGT. CDR3 region: CASSASTEETQYF. Here the CDR3 DNA reads TGTGCCAGCAGTGCATCGACAGAAGAGACCCAGTACTTC.

The V gene is TRBV11-2, the J gene TRBJ2-1, with 16 nucleotides matching TRBD2. V trimming: 1 base; J trimming: 3 bases; junction bases outside the gene matches: 12. Germline assignment: CDR1 SGHAT and CDR2 FQNNGV. CDR3 length equals 21 residues. CDR3 in DNA: TGTGCCAGCAGCTTAGGGGGGACTAGCGGGAGGGCGGTTCCCTACTACAATGAGCAGTTCTTC. It translates to CASSLGGTSGRAVPYYNEQFF.

J is TRBJ2-1 and V is TRBV6-5, with TRBD2 matching over 12 bases. The CDR3 has 16 residues. Unmatched junction bases numbered 10, after V lost 4 bases and J lost 9 bases. Per the germline V gene, CDR1 is MNHEY and CDR2 is SVGAGI. CDR3: CASSFTRLAGAGEQFF. The CDR3 DNA follows: TGTGCCAGCAGTTTCACGAGACTAGCGGGAGCGGGTGAGCAGTTCTTC.

The chain uses TRBV11-2 and TRBJ1-1; D not certain. The CDR3 runs to 15 residues. Germline CDR1 and CDR2: SGHAT and FQNNGV. Trimming left V 5 bases short and J 0 bases short, with 13 bases between. The CDR3 spells CASSAQRHLNTEAFF. The CDR3 region has the DNA TGTGCCAGCAGCGCCCAGAGGCACTTGAACACTGAAGCTTTCTTT.

The chain employs TRBV7-9 and TRBJ2-5; D is undetermined. The CDR3 spans 13 residues. The V end was cut by 5 bases, the J end by 5 bases, with 12 bases between. Germline CDR1 and CDR2: SEHNR and FQNEAQ (reference sequence). The CDR3: CASSPISKETQYF. In DNA, the CDR3 is TGTGCCAGCAGCCCCATTAGCAAGGAGACCCAGTACTTC.

The V call is TRBV12-5, the J call TRBJ1-2; D remains ambiguous. CDR1 is LGHNT, CDR2 FRNRAP, per germline. V lost 6 bases and J lost 4, with 9 bases in between. The CDR3 contains 12 residues. The CDR3 loop reads CASGWTVYGYTF. The CDR3 DNA reads as TGTGCTAGTGGGTGGACGGTCTATGGCTACACCTTC.

The genes are TRBV20-1 and TRBJ2-3; 7 bases match TRBD2. Germline V gene data show CDR1 as DFQATT and CDR2 as SNEGSKA (reference sequence). The CDR3 sequence is 16 residues long. J gave up 1 base and V 6 bases, and 13 bases lay outside the gene matches. CDR3 protein: CSAEMRAGVRTDTQYF. CDR3 nucleotides: TGCAGTGCCGAGATGCGCGCGGGGGTTCGCACAGATACGCAGTATTTT.

This clonotype occurred a few times. V is TRBV5-8 and J is TRBJ2-7; 12 positions match TRBD2. Germline V gene lookup returns CDR1 SGHTS and CDR2 YDEGEE. V lost 3 bases and J lost 6; bases outside the gene matches: 13. This CDR3 region has 17 residues. The CDR3 spells CASSSGTSGLNLLEQYF. The CDR3 DNA follows: TGTGCCAGCAGCTCAGGGACTAGCGGGCTCAATCTACTCGAGCAGTACTTC.

In its sample, this clonotype was seen many times. The chain has TRBV7-8 and TRBJ2-4; a possible D gene is TRBD2 (6 bases). This CDR3 contains 15 residues. Germline V gene lookup returns CDR1 SGHVS and CDR2 FQNEAQ. Trimming removed 0 bases at V and 8 bases at J, with 14 bases between. This CDR3 is CASSLAEGRRDIQYF. DNA for the CDR3: TGTGCCAGCAGCTTAGCGGAGGGGCGGCGGGACATTCAGTACTTC. The whole variable domain, remainder taken from reference TRBV7-8 and TRBJ2-4, is GAGVSQSPRYKVAKRGQDVALRCDPISGHVSLFWYQQALGQGPEFLTYFQNEAQLDKSGLPSDRFFAERPEGSVSTLKIQRTQQEDSAVYLCASSLAEGRRDIQYFGAGTRLSVL.

The chain has TRBV29-1 and TRBJ2-5; maybe TRBD1 (6 bases). Germline-derived CDR1 and CDR2 are SQVTM and ANQGSEA. V lost 5 bases to trimming and J lost 1 base, with 11 bases between them. This CDR3 has 13 residues. The CDR3 region has the DNA TGCAGCGTTATGCAGGGGAGCCAAGAGACCCAGTACTTC. This encodes CSVMQGSQETQYF.

The rearrangement uses TRBV4-1 and TRBJ2-3; D ambiguous. V lost 0 bases and J lost 4, with 8 bases in between. Germline CDR1 and CDR2: MGHRA and YSYEKL. This CDR3 spans 14 amino acids. The CDR3 DNA follows: TGCGCCAGCAGCCAAGATGTACGAGCAGATACGCAGTATTTT. It encodes CASSQDVRADTQYF.

The CDR3 loop reads CASNPAGGSYNEQFF. The CDR3 nucleotides read TGTGCCAGCAACCCCGCAGGGGGCTCCTACAATGAGCAGTTCTTC. This chain connects TRBV28 to TRBJ2-1, with 7 bases identical to TRBD1. This CDR3 spans 15 amino acids. From germline, CDR1 is MDHEN and CDR2 SYDVKM. V was clipped by 7 bases and J by 0 bases; unmatched bases: 6.

This clonotype was counted between two and nine times. V gene TRBV19 combines with J gene TRBJ2-3; 11 nucleotides line up with TRBD2. CDR1 LNHDA and CDR2 SQIVND come from the germline V gene (reference sequence). Unmatched junction bases numbered 7, after V lost 1 base and J lost 1 base. The CDR3 runs 18 residues. CDR3: CASSIGVAGGRGTDTQYF. The DNA of the CDR3 is TGTGCCAGTAGTATAGGGGTAGCGGGGGGGCGTGGCACAGATACGCAGTATTTT.